This TCR beta chain was recovered during a study of blood T cell repertoires in COVID-19. Study summary: From T cells, B-cell-depleted T cells, or PBMCs came the material, which was cDNA or gDNA.

Using immunoSEQ multiplex PCR, the repertoire was profiled, and TCRdb retains in-frame clones only, with some absent. Found here are roughly 200,000 clones, 80% to 90% of them singletons; the top ten hold 1.5%. There are 16 residues in the CDR3. Germline lookup yields CDR1 WNHNN and CDR2 SYGVQD (reference sequence). The V end lost 1 base, the J end lost 0 bases, and 12 bases lay between the germline ends. The rearrangement joins TRBV10-1 to TRBJ1-1; D possibly corresponds to TRBD1 (5 bases). Sequenced sample: peripheral blood. The sequence came from a young man with active or convalescent COVID-19. In nucleotides, the CDR3 is TGCGCCAGCAGTGAGTATCCAGGACATATGAACACTGAAGCTTTCTTT. Translated, it gives CASSEYPGHMNTEAFF.